This TCR beta chain was obtained from a study of blood T cell repertoires in COVID-19. Only in-frame clones appear in the TCRdb table, and some are missing; sequencing was by immunoSEQ multiplex PCR. Among some 220,000 clones listed, more than 65% were seen once. This CDR3 region has 17 residues. The V gene's germline CDR1 is SGHRS and CDR2 YFSETQ. J lost 1 base, V lost 5 bases, and 11 bases had no gene match. The gene calls are TRBV5-1 and TRBJ2-3, with TRBD2 matching 9 bases. The sample comprised peripheral blood. This clonotype originated in a woman aged 55-75 years with acute or convalescent COVID-19. The DNA of the CDR3 is TGCGCCAGCAGGATGGGGCGGGGGGGCCGAGGCACAGATACGCAGTATTTT. Translating it yields CASRMGRGGRGTDTQYF.